This T cell receptor beta chain comes out of a study of neurological immune-mediated disorders. Study details: There were around 34 multiple sclerosis patients. Of these, 31 had relapsing-remitting MS and 3 had secondary progressive MS.

Trimming removed 0 bases at V and 0 bases at J, with 15 bases between. This CDR3 has 18 residues. The germline gives CDR1 DFQATT, CDR2 SNEGSKA (reference sequence). This clonotype was detected many times. Its antigen is not known. TCRdb reprocessed the 5' RACE reads with MiXCR, giving one entry per CDR3 protein. The sample lists more than 45,000 distinct CDR3 sequences, over 3% occurring once. Study-wide points: The absence of any CDR3 amino acid sequence shared by expanded clones across subjects suggests that repertoires were private in all groups. A possible signature was seen in one related-CDR3 cluster, into which phylogenetic grouping placed the repertoires of 18 of 34 multiple sclerosis patients. Association of the multiple sclerosis repertoire cluster with clinical or MRI features was not observed for any feature.

The chain links TRBV20-1 to TRBJ1-6, with a possible D match to TRBD1 (5 bases). The TCR originated in a man between 35 and 55 years old with multiple sclerosis. The sequenced sample was PBMCs. DNA for the CDR3: TGCAGTGCTAGAGATTTAGGGGAGGAGAGCTCCTATAATTCACCCCTCCACTTT. Residues: CSARDLGEESSYNSPLHF.